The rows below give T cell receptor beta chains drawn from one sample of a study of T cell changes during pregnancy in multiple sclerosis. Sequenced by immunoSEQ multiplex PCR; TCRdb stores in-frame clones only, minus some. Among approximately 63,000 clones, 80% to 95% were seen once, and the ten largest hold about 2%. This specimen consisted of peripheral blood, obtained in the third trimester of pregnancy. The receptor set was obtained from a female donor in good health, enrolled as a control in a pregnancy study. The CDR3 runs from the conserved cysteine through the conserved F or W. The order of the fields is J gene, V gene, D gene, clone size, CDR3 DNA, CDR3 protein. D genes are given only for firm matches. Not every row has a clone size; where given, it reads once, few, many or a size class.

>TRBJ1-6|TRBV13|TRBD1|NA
TGTGCCAGCAGCCCCCGGGACAGGGGGCGGGAATCACCCCTCCACTTT
CASSPRDRGRESPLHF
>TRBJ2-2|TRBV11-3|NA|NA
TGTGCCAGCAGTAGGGGTAACACCGGGGAGCTGTTTTTT
CASSRGNTGELFF
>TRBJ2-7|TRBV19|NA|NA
TGTGCCACTAGGACAGAAGCCAACGAGCAGTACTTC
CATRTEANEQYF
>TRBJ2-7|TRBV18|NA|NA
TGTGCCAGCTCACCCAGTGTCAGTGGTCCGGCAATGGAGGGCGAGCAGTACTTC
CASSPSVSGPAMEGEQYF
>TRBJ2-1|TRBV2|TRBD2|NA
TGTGCCAGCAGTCCAACTAGACTAGCGGGGGTGGGTGAGCAGTTCTTC
CASSPTRLAGVGEQFF
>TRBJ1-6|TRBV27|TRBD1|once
TGTGCCAGCAGACAGGGGGCTCGGAATTCACCCCTCCACTTT
CASRQGARNSPLHF
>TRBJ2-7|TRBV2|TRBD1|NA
TGTGCCAGCAGATACAGGGGAATTGGTAACGAGCAGTACTTC
CASRYRGIGNEQYF
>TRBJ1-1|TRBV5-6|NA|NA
TGTGCCAGCAGCTTGTGGTGGTCCAGCGGGCTGAACACTGAAGCTTTCTTT
CASSLWWSSGLNTEAFF
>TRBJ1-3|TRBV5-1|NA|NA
TGCGCCAGCAGCTTGGGGCAGGTCAGCTCTGGAAACACCATATATTTT
CASSLGQVSSGNTIYF
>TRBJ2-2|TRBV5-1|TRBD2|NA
TGCGCCAGCAGCTTGGGACTAGCGGGAGTCAACACCGGGGAGCTGTTTTTT
CASSLGLAGVNTGELFF
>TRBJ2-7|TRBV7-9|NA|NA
TGTGCCAGCAGCTTACCCCGTATGGACAGTTCCTACGAGCAGTACTTC
CASSLPRMDSSYEQYF
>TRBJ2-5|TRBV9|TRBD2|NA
TGTGCCAGCAGCGTAGGAGGGGTGGCGGGAGCAGAGACCCAGTACTTC
CASSVGGVAGAETQYF
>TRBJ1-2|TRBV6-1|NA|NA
TGTGCCAGCAGTGAACGTGGACAATATGGCTACACCTTC
CASSERGQYGYTF
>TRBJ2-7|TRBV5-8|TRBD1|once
TGTGCCAGCAGCTTGGAGGACAGGGTGGACGAGCAGTACTTC
CASSLEDRVDEQYF
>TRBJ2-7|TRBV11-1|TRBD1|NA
TGTGCCAGCAGCCCTAGAGGGGACAGAAGATACTTC
CASSPRGDRRYF
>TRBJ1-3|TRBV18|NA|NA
TGTGCCAGCTCACCGGGACTGGGACGTAACACCATATATTTT
CASSPGLGRNTIYF
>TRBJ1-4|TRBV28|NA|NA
TGTGCCAGCAGAATCAAGGGAGGTAATGAAAAACTGTTTTTT
CASRIKGGNEKLFF
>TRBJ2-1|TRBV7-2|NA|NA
TGTGCCAGCAGCATCGACAACAATGAGCAGTTCTTC
CASSIDNNEQFF
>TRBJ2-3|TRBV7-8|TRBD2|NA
TGTGCCAGCGACCCGGCCGGCGGGAGGGCCGGGGATACGCAGTATTTT
CASDPAGGRAGDTQYF
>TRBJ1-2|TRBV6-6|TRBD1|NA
TGTGCCAGCAGTCCCGCCTTTACAGGGGGCGCGGGTGGCTACACCTTC
CASSPAFTGGAGGYTF
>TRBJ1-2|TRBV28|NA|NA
TGTGCCAGCAGCGGTAGCTGGGACTCAGAGGGCTACACCTTC
CASSGSWDSEGYTF
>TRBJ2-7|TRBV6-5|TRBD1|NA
TGTGCCAGCAGTTACTCGTTAGCAGGGGGCAACGAGCAGTACTTC
CASSYSLAGGNEQYF
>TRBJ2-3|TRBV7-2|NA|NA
TGTGCCAGCAGCTTACGTCCCCCGGGGAGCACAGATACGCAGTATTTT
CASSLRPPGSTDTQYF
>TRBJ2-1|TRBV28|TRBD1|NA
TGTGCCAGCAGTTCCACAGGGGGATCCTTAAACGAGCAGTTCTTC
CASSSTGGSLNEQFF
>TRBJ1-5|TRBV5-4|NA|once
TGTGCCAGCAGCTTCGGGGGTGGGGACAATCAGCCCCAGCATTTT
CASSFGGGDNQPQHF
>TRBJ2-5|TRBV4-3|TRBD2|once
TGCGCCAGCAGCCAAGAGAGGGCGGGAGGGCCGAGAAGAGAGACCCAGTACTTC
CASSQERAGGPRRETQYF
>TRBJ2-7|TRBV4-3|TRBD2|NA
TGCGCCAGCAGCCAAGATCACGCTAGCGGGAAGGTCGAGCAGTACTTC
CASSQDHASGKVEQYF
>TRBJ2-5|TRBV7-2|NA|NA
TGTGCCAGCAGCTTAGGATTCGGGGGGCCGCAAGAGACCCAGTACTTC
CASSLGFGGPQETQYF
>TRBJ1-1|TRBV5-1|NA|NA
TGCGCCAGCAGCGCTCACAGGGTGACTGAAGCTTTCTTT
CASSAHRVTEAFF
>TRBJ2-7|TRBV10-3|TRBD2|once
TGTGCCATCAGCGGGGCCGGGCGGGAGGGGTCCTACGAGCAGTACTTC
CAISGAGREGSYEQYF
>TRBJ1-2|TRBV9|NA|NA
TGTGCCAGCAGCGCTTGGGCCCAGGGCTACACCTTC
CASSAWAQGYTF
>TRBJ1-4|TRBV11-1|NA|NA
TGTGCCAGCAGCTCGGTAGCTAATGAAAAACTGTTTTTT
CASSSVANEKLFF
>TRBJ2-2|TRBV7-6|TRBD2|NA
TGTGCCAGCACCAAGGCTAGCGGGAAATCGGACACCGGGGAGCTGTTTTTT
CASTKASGKSDTGELFF
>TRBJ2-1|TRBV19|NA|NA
TGTGCCAGTAGTCCCCGGGACTTACGTTCCAATGAGCAGTTCTTC
CASSPRDLRSNEQFF
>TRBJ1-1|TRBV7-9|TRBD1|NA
TGTGCCAGCAGCTTAAAGGGGGCGAAAGAATCGGACACTGAAGCTTTCTTT
CASSLKGAKESDTEAFF
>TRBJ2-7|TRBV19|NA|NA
TGTGCCAGTAGTATGGACAGCTACGAGCAGTACTTC
CASSMDSYEQYF
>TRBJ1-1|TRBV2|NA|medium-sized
TGTGCCAGCAGGGGGACTTTCATCGGAGCTTTCTTT
CASRGTFIGAFF
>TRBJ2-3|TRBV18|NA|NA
TGTGCCTCCCTACCTACCGACAAAGAGGGAACAGATACGCAGTATTTT
CASLPTDKEGTDTQYF
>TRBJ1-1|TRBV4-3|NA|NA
TGCGCCAGCAGCCACCAGGGTCATAGCACTGAAGCTTTCTTT
CASSHQGHSTEAFF
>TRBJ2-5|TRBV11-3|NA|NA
TGTGCCAGCAGCTTAGTGGCCAGACAGCGCCAAGAGACCCAGTACTTC
CASSLVARQRQETQYF